This TCR beta chain was observed in a study of blood T cell repertoires in COVID-19. About the study: Donors in the United States, Italy and Spain gave samples during acute or convalescent COVID-19. Nucleic acid was either cDNA or gDNA, and it came from T cells, B-cell-depleted T cells, or PBMCs.

The CDR3 is 15 amino acids. Germline V CDR1 and CDR2: SEHNR, FQNEAQ (reference sequence). With 1 base removed from V and 2 bases from J, the gap between germline ends came to 9 bases. As originally analysed: Quantification of nucleated cells was approximated via reference gene primer amplification. Assay used: immunoSEQ multiplex PCR; TCRdb lists only in-frame clones, some missing. Clonal size and the V and J genes are those of that table, whereas D and trimming came from the DNA. Here the sample spans 150,000 to 200,000 clones, more than 75% being singletons. This clonotype originated in a woman in her 70s with acute or convalescent COVID-19. The material sequenced was peripheral blood. The chain is built from TRBV7-9 and TRBJ2-1, with D hard to call. The CDR3, as DNA: TGTGCCAGCAGCTTAGGAGGTTACGCCTACAATGAGCAGTTCTTC. Its protein product is CASSLGGYAYNEQFF. Complete variable domain (other parts from reference TRBV7-9 and TRBJ2-1): DTGVSQNPRHKITKRGQNVTFRCDPISEHNRLYWYRQTLGQGPEFLTYFQNEAQLEKSRLLSDRFSAERPKGSFSTLEIQRTEQGDSAMYLCASSLGGYAYNEQFFGPGTRLTVL.